In this sample, the clone carrying this T cell receptor (beta chain) turned up a few times. Antigen specificity is unknown. This sample is part of a study of T cell clonotyping in hematopoietic cell transplantation. Across the study: Recipients were bled about 28 days pretransplant and at posttransplant days 30, 100, 180.

Trimming shortened V by 4 bases and J by 2 bases, and 11 bases separated the two germline ends. The CDR3 has 13 amino acids. Germline CDR1 is SQVTM and CDR2 is ANQGSEA. Sequencing used immunoSEQ multiplex PCR; TCRdb keeps in-frame clones, though not all of them. The sample has 14,000 or so clones; about 60% are singletons. Study outcomes and limitations: Recipient TCR diversity dropped after transplant; expanded clonotypes rose from day 30 to 180.

Sequenced input: PBMCs. This chain links TRBV29-1 with TRBJ1-1, with D uncertain. The origin of this receptor is a human donor who either received an allogeneic hematopoietic cell transplant for a myeloid malignancy or was a related donor (not recorded which). Some clones in this sample may be carry-over from other donors' samples. This CDR3 is CSVVEGLNTEAFF. In nucleotides, the CDR3 is TGCAGCGTTGTAGAAGGCTTAAACACTGAAGCTTTCTTT.